This T cell receptor beta chain was sequenced in a study of post-analysis software for immune sequencing data. Study overall: Recorded disease courses covered relapsing-remitting, secondary progressive and progressive-relapsing multiple sclerosis. Some patients had no subtype annotation.

Study-level findings and limits: Controls significantly exceeded multiple sclerosis patients in normalized Chao1 diversity. Analysis by F measure revealed that same-batch samples clustered strongly together. Patients showed TRBV5-6, TRBV5-1 and TRBV20-1 among roughly 5 TRBV segments more frequent than in controls.

Trimming took off 4 bases at V and 6 bases at J, with 13 bases between the two ends. In germline, CDR1 is SQVTM, CDR2 ANQGSEA. The CDR3 runs to 13 residues. A note on this clonotype: Its antigen is not known.

Unique molecular identifiers were built into the TCR beta cDNA libraries. There were roughly 0.95 to 11 million T cells, and approximately 500,000 cDNA molecules came from them. TCRdb itself ran the PCR reads through MiXCR, one entry per CDR3 protein. The sample holds 600,000 to 700,000 distinct CDR3 sequences, 55% to 60% seen once. The rearrangement uses TRBV29-1 and TRBJ2-1; D not certain. This clonotype was obtained from a girl aged 2-10 years with multiple sclerosis. Sequenced material: blood. CDR3: CSVALPPPNEQFF. As DNA, the CDR3 is TGCAGCGTTGCCCTTCCCCCTCCCAATGAGCAGTTCTTC.